This TCR beta chain is from a study of T cell changes during pregnancy in multiple sclerosis. This clone came up once. The CDR3 is made up of 10 amino acids. CDR1 is DFQATT, CDR2 SNEGSKA, per germline (reference sequence). V was cut by 6 bases and J by 5 bases, with 5 bases left in between. Using immunoSEQ multiplex PCR, the repertoire was profiled, and TCRdb retains in-frame clones only, with some absent. The data contain approximately 53,000 clones, around 90% of them singletons. The chain is built from TRBV20-1 and TRBJ2-1, with D uncertain. The specimen comprised CD4+ T cells from peripheral blood mononuclear cells, sampled after pregnancy. This TCR came from a female donor in good health, enrolled as a control in a pregnancy study. The CDR3: CSALNNEQFF. In nucleotides, the CDR3 is TGCAGTGCACTGAACAATGAGCAGTTCTTC.